This T cell receptor (beta chain) was observed in a study of a mutant IDH1 vaccine in newly diagnosed glioma. Study-wide background: The treated population exhibited a male proportion of roughly 60%, a female proportion of 37.5%, and a mean age of approximately 41 years. Standard pretreatment was either radiotherapy, temozolomide, or, for most, radiochemotherapy with temozolomide.

Some clones are missing from TCRdb's copy, which holds only in-frame ones; the method was immunoSEQ multiplex PCR. The sample contains around 64,000 clones, around 80% of which appear only once. Time point specified: baseline, week 1 (first vaccination visit). Treatment reported: pre-vaccination baseline after standard-of-care therapy. Germline V lookup: CDR1 SEHNR, CDR2 FQNEAQ (reference sequence). The CDR3 contains 14 residues. Trimming left V 5 bases short and J 7 bases short, with 17 bases between. The source was peripheral blood mononuclear cells (PBMCs), collected from a glioma patient treated with radiotherapy, temozolomide or both. The TCR was taken from a woman between 18 and 30 years old with glioma. Some clones in this sample may be carry-over from other donors' samples. The chain couples TRBV7-9 to TRBJ2-5; D might be TRBD1 (7 bases). The CDR3: CASSPRQGGGTQYF. The CDR3 nucleotides are TGTGCCAGCAGCCCCCGGCAGGGGGGTGGGACCCAGTACTTC.